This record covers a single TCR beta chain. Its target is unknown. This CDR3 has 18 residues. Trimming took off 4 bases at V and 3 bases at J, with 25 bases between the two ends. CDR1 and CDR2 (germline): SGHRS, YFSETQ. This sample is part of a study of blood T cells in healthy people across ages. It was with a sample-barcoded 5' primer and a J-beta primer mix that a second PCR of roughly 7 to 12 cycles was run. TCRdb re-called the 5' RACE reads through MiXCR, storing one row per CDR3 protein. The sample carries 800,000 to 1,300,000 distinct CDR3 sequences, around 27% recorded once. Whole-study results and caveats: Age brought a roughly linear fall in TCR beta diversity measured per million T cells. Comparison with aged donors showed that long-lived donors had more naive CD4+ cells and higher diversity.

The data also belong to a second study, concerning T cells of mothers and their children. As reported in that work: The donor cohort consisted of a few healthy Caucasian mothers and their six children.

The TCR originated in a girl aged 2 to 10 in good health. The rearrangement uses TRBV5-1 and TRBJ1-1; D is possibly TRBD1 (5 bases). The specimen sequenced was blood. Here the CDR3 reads CASSPGPGSKEEYTEAFF. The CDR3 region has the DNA TGCGCCAGCAGCCCGGGCCCAGGGAGCAAGGAAGAGTACACTGAAGCTTTCTTT.